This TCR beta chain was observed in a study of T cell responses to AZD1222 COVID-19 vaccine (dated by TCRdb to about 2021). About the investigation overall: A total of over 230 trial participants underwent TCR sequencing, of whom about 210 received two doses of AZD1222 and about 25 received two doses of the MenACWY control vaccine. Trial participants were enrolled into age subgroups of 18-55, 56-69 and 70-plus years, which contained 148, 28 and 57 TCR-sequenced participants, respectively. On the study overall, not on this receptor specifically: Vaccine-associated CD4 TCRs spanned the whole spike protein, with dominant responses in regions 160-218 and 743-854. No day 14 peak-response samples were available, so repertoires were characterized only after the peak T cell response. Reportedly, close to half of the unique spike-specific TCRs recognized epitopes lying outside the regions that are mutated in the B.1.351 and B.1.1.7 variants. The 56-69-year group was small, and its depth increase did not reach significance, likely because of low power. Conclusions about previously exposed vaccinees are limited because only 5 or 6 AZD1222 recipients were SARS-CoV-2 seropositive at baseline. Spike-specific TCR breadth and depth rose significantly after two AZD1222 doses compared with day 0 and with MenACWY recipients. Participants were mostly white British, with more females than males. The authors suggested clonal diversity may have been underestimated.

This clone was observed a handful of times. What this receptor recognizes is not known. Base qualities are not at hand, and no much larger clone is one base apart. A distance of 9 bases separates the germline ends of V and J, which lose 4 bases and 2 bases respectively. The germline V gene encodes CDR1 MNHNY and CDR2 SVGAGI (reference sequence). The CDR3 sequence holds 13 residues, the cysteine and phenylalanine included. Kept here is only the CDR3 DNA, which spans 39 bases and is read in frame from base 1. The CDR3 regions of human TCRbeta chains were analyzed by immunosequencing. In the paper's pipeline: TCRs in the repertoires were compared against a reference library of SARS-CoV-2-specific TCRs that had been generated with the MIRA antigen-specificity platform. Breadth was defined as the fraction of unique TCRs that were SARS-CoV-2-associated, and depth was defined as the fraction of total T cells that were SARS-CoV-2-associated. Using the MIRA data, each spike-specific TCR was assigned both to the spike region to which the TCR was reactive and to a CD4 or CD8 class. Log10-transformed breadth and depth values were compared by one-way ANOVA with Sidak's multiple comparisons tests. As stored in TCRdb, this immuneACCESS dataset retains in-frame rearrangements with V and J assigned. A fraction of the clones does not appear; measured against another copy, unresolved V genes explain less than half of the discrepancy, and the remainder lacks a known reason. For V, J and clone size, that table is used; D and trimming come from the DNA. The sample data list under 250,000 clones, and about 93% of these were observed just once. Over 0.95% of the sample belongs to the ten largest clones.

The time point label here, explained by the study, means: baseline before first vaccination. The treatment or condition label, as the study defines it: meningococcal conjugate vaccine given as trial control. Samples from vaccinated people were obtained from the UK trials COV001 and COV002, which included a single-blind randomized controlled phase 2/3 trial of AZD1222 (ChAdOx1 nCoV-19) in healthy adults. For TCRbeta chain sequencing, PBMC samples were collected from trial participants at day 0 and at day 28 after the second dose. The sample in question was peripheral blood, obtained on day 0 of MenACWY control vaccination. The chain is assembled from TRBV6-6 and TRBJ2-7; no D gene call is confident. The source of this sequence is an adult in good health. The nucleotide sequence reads TGTGCCAGCAGTTTAAAGGAAACCTACGAGCAGTACTTC. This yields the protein CASSLKETYEQYF.